This TCR beta chain was obtained from a study of blood T cells in healthy people across ages. Study-level points and caveats: It was the long-lived donors that had more naive CD4+ cells and higher diversity than aged donors.

The donors, aged about 6 to 100, were healthy Caucasians from Russia. In regard to this clonotype: What it recognizes is unknown.

The use of a sample-barcoded 5' primer and a J-beta primer mix characterized a second PCR of about 6 to 12 cycles. The template-switch adaptor was a 5' adaptor with 12 random nucleotides. It tagged each cDNA molecule. Each CDR3 protein gets one entry after TCRdb re-called the 5' RACE reads with MiXCR. The table shows 600,000 to 1,000,000 distinct CDR3 sequences, with approximately 25% occurring only once. The data were also submitted as part of a second study, on T cells of mothers and their children. That work contributes: In both related and unrelated pairs, TCR recombination output is shaped similarly by thymic selection.

The TCR was taken from a boy aged 5-17 years in good health. The specimen sequenced was blood.

In DNA, the CDR3 is TGTGCCATCAGTAAAACGGACAACACAGATACGCAGTATTTT. This sequence encodes CAISKTDNTDTQYF. This chain links TRBV10-3 with TRBJ2-3; D is perhaps TRBD1 (5 bases). This CDR3 comprises 14 residues. V was pared by 5 bases and J by 2 bases, with 11 bases between. Per the germline V gene, CDR1 is ENHRY and CDR2 is SYGVKD.